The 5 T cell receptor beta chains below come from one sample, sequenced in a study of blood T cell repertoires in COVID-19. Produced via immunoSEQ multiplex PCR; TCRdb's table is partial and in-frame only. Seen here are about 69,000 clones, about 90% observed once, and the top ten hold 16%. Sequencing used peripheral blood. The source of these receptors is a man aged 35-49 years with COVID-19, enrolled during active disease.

The CDR3 nucleotides are TGCAGCCTCAGGATGAACACTGAAGCTTTCTTT. Amino acids: CSLRMNTEAFF. This chain links TRBV20-1 with TRBJ1-1, with D unresolved. The germline CDR1 and CDR2 sequences are DFQATT and SNEGSKA (reference sequence). CDR3 size: 11 residues.

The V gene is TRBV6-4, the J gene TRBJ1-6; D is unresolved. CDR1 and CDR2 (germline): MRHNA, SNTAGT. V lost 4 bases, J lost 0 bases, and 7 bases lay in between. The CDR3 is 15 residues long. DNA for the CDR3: TGTGCCAGCAGTGTGGGGAGCTCCTATAATTCACCCCTCCACTTT. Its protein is CASSVGSSYNSPLHF.

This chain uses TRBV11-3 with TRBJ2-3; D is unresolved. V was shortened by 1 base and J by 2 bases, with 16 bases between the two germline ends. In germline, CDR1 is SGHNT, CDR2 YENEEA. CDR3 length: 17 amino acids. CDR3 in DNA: TGTGCCAGCAGCTTAGGGAGCATGGGTGGCCTCACAGATACGCAGTATTTT. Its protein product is CASSLGSMGGLTDTQYF.

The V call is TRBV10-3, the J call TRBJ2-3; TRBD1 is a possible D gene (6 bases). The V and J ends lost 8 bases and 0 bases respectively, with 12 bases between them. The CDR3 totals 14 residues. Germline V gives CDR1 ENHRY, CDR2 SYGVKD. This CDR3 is CAIAWGLSTDTQYF. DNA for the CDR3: TGTGCCATCGCTTGGGGGCTTAGCACAGATACGCAGTATTTT.

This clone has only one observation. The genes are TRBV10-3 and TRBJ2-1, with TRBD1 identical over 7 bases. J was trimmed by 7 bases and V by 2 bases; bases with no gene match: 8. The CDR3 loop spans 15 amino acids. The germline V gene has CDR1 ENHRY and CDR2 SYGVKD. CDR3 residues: CAISETTGNRNEQFF. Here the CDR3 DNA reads TGTGCCATCAGTGAGACGACAGGGAATAGGAATGAGCAGTTCTTC.